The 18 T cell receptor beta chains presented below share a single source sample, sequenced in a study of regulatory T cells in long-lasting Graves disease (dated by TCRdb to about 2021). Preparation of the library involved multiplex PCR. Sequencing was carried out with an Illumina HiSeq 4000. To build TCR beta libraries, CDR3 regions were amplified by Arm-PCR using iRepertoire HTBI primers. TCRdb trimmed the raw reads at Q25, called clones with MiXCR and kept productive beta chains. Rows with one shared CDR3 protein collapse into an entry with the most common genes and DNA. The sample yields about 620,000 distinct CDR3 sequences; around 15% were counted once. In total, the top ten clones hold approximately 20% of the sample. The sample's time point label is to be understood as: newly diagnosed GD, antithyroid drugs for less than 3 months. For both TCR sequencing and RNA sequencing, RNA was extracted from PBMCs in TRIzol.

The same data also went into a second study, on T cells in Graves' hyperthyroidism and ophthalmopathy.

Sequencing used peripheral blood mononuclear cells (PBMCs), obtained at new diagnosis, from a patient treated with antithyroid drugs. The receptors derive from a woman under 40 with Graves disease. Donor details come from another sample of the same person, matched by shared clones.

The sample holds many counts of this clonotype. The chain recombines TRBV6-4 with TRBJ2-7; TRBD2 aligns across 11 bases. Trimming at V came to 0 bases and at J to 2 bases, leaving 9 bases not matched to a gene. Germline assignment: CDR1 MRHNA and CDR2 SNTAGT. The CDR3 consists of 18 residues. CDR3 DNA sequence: TGTGCCAGCAGTGACTCGCTGGGACTAGCGGTTACTACCTACGAGCAGTACTTC. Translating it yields CASSDSLGLAVTTYEQYF.

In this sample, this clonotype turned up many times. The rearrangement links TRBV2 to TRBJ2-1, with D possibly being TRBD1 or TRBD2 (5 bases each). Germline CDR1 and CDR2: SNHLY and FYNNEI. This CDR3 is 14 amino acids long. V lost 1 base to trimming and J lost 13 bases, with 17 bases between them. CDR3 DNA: TGTGCCAGCAGTGAAGTTGGGACCCAGAATCGACAGTTCTTC. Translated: CASSEVGTQNRQFF.

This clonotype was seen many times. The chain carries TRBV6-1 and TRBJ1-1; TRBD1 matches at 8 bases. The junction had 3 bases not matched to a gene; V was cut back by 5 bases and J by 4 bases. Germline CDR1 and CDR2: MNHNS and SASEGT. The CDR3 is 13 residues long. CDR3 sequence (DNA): TGTGCCAGCAGTACGGACAGGGCCACTGAAGCTTTCTTT. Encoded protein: CASSTDRATEAFF.

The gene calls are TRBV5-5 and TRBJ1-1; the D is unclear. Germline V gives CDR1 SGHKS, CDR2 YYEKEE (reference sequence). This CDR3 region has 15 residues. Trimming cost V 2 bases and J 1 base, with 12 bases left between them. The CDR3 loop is CASSFFAPRNTEAFF. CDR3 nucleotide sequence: TGTGCCAGCAGCTTTTTCGCGCCTAGGAACACTGAAGCTTTCTTT.

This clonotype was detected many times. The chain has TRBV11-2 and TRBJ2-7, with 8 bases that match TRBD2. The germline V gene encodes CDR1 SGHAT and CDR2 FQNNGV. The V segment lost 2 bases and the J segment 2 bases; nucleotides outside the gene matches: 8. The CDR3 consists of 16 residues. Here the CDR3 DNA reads TGTGCCAGCAGCTTAAGGCCGGGACTAGGAACCTACGAGCAGTACTTC. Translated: CASSLRPGLGTYEQYF.

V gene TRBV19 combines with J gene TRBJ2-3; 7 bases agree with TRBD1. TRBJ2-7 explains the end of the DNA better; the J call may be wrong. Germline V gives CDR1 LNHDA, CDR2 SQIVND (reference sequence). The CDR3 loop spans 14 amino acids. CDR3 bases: TGTGCCAGTAGTCTGAGACAGGGTTACTACGAGCAGTACTTC. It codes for CASSLRQGYYEQYF.

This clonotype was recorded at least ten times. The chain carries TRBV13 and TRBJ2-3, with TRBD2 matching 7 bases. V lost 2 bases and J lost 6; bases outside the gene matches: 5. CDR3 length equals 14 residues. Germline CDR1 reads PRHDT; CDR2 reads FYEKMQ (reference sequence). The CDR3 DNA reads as TGTGCCAGCAGCTTATCCCTAGCGGACGATACGCAGTATTTT. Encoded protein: CASSLSLADDTQYF.

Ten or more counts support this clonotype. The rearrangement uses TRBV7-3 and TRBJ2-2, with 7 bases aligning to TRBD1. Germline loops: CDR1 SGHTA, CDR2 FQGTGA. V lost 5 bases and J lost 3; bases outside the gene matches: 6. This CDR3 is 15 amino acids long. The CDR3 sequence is CASSPGGYDTGELFF. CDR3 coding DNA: TGTGCCAGCAGCCCAGGGGGTTACGACACCGGGGAGCTGTTTTTT.

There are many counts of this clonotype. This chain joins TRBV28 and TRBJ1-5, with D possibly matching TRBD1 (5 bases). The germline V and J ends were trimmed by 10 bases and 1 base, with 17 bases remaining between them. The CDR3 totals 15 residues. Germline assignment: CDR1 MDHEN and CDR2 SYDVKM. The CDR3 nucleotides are TGTGCCACCTCTGGGGCAGGGATGAGCAATCAGCCCCAGCATTTT. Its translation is CATSGAGMSNQPQHF.

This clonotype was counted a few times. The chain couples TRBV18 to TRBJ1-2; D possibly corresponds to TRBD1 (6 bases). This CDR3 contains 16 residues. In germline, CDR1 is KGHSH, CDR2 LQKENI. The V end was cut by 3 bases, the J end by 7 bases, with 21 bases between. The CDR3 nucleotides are TGTGCCAGCTCACCGAGTATTTCCCCAGGGGAGATTGGCTACACCTTC. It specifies CASSPSISPGEIGYTF.

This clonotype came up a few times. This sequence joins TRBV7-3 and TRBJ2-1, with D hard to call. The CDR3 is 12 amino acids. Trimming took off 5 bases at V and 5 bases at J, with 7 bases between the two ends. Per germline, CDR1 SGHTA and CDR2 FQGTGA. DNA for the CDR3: TGTGCCAGCAGCAGGTCGAACAATGAGCAGTTCTTC. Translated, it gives CASSRSNNEQFF.

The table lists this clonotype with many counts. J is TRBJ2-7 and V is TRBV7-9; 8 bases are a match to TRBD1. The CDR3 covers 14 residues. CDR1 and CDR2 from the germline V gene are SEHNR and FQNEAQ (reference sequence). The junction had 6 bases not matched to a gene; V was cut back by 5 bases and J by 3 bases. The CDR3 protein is CASSTDRGGYEQYF. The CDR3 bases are TGTGCCAGCAGCACCGACAGGGGTGGCTACGAGCAGTACTTC.

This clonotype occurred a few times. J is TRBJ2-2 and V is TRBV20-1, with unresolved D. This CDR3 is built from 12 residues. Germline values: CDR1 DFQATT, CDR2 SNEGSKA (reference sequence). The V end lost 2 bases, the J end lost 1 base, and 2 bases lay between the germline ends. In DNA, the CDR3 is TGCAGTGCTAGAAAGAACACCGGGGAGCTGTTTTTT. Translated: CSARKNTGELFF.

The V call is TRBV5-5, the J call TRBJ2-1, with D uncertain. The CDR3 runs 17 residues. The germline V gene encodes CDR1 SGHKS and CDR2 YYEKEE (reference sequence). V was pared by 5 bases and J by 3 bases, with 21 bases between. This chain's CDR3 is CASSQPVGSLNYNEQFF. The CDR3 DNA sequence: TGTGCCAGCAGTCAACCAGTCGGCAGCTTAAACTACAATGAGCAGTTCTTC.

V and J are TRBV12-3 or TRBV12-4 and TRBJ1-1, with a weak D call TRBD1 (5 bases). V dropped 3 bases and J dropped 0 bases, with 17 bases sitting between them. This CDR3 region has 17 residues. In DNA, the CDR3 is TGTGCCAGCAGTTTTCAGGGAACGCCGACTTTGAACACTGAAGCTTTCTTT. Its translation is CASSFQGTPTLNTEAFF.

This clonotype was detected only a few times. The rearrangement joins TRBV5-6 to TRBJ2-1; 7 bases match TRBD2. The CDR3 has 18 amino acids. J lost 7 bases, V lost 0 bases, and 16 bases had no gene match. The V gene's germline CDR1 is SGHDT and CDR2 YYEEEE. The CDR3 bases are TGTGCCAGCAGCTTGGAGCTAGCGGTAGTTGGTTATCGGAATGAGCAGTTCTTC. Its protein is CASSLELAVVGYRNEQFF. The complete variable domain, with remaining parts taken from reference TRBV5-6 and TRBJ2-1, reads DAGVTQSPTHLIKTRGQQVTLRCSPKSGHDTVSWYQQALGQGPQFIFQYYEEEERQRGNFPDRFSGHQFPNYSSELNVNALLLGDSALYLCASSLELAVVGYRNEQFFGPGTRLTVL.

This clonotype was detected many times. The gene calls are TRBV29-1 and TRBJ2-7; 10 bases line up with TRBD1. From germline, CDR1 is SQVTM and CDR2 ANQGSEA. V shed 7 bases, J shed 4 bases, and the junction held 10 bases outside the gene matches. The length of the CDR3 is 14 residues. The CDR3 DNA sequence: TGCAGCGCCTCTACCGGGACAGGGGCATACGAGCAGTACTTC. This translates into CSASTGTGAYEQYF.

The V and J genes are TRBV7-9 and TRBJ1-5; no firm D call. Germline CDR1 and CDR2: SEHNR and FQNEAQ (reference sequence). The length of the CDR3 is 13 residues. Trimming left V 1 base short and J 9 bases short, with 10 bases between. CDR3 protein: CASSLEVGRPQHF. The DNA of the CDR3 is TGTGCCAGCAGCTTAGAGGTTGGCCGGCCCCAGCATTTT.